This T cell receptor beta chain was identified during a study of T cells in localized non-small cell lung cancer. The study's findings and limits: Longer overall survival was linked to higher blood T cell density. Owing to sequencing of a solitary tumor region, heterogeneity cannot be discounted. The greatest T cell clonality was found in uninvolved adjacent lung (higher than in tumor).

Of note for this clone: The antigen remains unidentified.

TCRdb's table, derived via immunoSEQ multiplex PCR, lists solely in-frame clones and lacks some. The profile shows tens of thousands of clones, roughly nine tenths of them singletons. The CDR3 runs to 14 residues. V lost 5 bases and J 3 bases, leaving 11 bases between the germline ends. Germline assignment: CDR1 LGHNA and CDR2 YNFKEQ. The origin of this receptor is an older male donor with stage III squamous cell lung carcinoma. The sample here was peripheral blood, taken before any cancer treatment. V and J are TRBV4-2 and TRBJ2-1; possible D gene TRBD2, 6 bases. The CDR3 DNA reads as TGTGCCAGCAGCGGCGGGGCCATCTACAATGAGCAGTTCTTC. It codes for CASSGGAIYNEQFF.